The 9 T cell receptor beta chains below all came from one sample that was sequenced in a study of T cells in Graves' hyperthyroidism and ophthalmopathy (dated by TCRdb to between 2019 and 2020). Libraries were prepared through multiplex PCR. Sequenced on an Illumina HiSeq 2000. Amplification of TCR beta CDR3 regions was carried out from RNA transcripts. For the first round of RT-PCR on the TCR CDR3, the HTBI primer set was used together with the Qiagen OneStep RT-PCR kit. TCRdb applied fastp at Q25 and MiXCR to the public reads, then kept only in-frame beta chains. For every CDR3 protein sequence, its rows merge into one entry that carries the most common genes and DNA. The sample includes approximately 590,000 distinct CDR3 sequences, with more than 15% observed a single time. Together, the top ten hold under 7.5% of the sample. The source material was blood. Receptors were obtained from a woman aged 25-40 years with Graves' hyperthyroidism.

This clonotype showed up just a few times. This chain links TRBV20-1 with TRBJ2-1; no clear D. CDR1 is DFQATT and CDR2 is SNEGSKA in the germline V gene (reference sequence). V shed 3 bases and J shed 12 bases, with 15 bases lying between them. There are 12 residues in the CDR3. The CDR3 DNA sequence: TGCAGTGCTAGGAACGAAGATAACGGGCAGTTCTTC. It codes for CSARNEDNGQFF.

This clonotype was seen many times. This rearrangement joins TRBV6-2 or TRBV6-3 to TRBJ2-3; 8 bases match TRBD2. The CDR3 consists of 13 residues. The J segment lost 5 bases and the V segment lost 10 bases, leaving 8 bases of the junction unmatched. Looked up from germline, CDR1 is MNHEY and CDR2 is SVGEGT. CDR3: CANMAAGGDTQYF. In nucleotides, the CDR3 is TGTGCCAACATGGCGGCGGGAGGAGATACGCAGTATTTT.

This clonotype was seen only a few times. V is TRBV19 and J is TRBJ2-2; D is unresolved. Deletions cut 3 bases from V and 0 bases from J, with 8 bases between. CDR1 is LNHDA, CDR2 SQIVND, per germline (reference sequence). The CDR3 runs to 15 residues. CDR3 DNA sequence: TGTGCCAGTAGTATCCAAGCGACGAACACCGGGGAGCTGTTTTTT. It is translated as CASSIQATNTGELFF.

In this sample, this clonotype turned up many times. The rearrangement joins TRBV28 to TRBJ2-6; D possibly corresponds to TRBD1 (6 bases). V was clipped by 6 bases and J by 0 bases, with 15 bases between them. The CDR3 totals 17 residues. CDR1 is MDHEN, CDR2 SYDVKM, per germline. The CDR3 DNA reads TGTGCCAGCAGGGCGCAGGGGTCAAGCTCTGGGGCCAACGTCCTGACTTTC. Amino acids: CASRAQGSSSGANVLTF.

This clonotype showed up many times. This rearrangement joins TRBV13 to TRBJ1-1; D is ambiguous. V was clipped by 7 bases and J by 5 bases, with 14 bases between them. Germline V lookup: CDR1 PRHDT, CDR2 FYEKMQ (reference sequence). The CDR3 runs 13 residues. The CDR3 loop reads CASTRTVGTEAFF. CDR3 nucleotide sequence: TGTGCCAGCACCAGGACGGTGGGTACTGAAGCTTTCTTT.

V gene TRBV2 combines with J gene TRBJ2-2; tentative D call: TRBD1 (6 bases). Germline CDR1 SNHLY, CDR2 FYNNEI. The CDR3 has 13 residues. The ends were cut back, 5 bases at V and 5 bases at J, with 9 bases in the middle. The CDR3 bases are TGTGCCAGCAGTTTTGGACAGACCGGGGAGCTGTTTTTT. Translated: CASSFGQTGELFF. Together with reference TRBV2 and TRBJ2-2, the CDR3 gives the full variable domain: EPEVTQTPSHQVTQMGQEVILRCVPISNHLYFYWYRQILGQKVEFLVSFYNNEISEKSEIFDDQFSVERPDGSNFTLKIRSTKLEDSAMYFCASSFGQTGELFFGEGSRLTVL.

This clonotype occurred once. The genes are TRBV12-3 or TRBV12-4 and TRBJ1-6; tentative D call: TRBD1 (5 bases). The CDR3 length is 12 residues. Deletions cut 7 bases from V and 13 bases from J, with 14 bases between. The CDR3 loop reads CASKGPLGPLHF. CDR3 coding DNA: TGTGCCAGCAAGGGACCCTTGGGTCCCCTCCACTTT.

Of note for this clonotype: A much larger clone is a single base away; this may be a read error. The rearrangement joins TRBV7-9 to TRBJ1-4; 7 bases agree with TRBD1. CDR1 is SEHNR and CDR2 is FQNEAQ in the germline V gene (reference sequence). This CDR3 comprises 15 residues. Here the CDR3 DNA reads TGTGCCAGCAGCACGAAGGGGGACAGATATGAAGAACTGTTTTTT. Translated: CASSTKGDRYEELFF.

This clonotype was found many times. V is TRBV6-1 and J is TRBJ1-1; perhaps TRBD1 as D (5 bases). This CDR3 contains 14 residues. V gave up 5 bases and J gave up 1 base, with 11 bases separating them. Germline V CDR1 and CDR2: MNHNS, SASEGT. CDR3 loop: CASSFDRRNTEAFF. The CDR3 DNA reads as TGTGCCAGCAGTTTCGACAGAAGGAACACTGAAGCTTTCTTT.